This T cell receptor beta chain derives from a study of siplizumab effects on memory and regulatory T cells. Points from the study as a whole: The mean Treg-derived percentage of mappable alloreactive CD4+ clones was 55% to 80% with siplizumab compared with under 30% in controls. The suppressive capacity of proliferating Tregs from siplizumab cultures remained unconfirmed.

Unstimulated TEMRA, naive, memory and effector memory subsets were sequenced in a few donor pairs. The CDR3 has 13 residues. J was trimmed by 10 bases and V by 3 bases; bases with no gene match: 9. Germline CDR1 reads SGHTA; CDR2 reads FQGNSA. Each sample had 9 x 10^4 or so TCR templates assayed. Repertoires were generated with immunoSEQ multiplex PCR, while TCRdb's copy carries only in-frame clones and drops some. The sample records tens of thousands of clones, roughly 96% being singletons. With respect to this clone: No antigen is known for it.

The material sequenced was naive CD4+ T cells sorted from blood. The V call is TRBV7-2, the J call TRBJ2-7; 7 bases agree with TRBD1. The TCR originated in a human donor in good health. The CDR3 DNA sequence: TGTGCCAGCAGCTTTTCCGGACAGGAAACACAGTACTTC. Its translation: CASSFSGQETQYF.